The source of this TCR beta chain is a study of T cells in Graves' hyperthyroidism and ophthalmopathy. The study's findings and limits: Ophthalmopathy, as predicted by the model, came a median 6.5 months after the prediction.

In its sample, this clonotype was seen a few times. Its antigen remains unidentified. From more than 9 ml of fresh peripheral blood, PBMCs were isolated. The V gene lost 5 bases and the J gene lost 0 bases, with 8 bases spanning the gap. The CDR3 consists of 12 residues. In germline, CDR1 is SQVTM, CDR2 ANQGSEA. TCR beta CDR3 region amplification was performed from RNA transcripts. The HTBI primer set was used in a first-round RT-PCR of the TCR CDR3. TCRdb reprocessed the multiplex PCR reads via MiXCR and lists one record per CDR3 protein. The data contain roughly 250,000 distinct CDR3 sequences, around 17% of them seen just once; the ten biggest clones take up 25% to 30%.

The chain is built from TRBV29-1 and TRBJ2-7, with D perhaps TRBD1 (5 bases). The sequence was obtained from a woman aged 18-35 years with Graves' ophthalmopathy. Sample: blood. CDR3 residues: CSVLDNSYEQYF. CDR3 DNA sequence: TGCAGCGTTTTGGACAACTCCTACGAGCAGTACTTC.